A single sample is the source of the 15 T cell receptor beta chains below, sequenced in a study of cytotoxic CD8 clonotypes in ibrutinib-treated CLL. Profiling relied on immunoSEQ multiplex PCR, and the TCRdb table lists in-frame clones only, not all of them. The table includes around 300,000 clones, just under 80% detected once. The sample was PBMCs, taken before ibrutinib treatment. Source of these receptors: a human donor with chronic lymphocytic leukemia.

The V call is TRBV4-2, the J call TRBJ2-3; perhaps TRBD1 as D (6 bases). V was cut by 4 bases and J by 1 base, with 12 bases left in between. The CDR3 totals 15 residues. Per the germline V gene, CDR1 is LGHNA and CDR2 is YNFKEQ. DNA of the CDR3: TGTGCCAGCAGCCCCCGACAGGCCCGCACAGATACGCAGTATTTT. Translation gives CASSPRQARTDTQYF.

The gene calls are TRBV27 and TRBJ2-5; D ambiguous. CDR3 size: 11 residues. The germline CDR1 and CDR2 sequences are MNHEY and SMNVEV (reference sequence). Trimming took 6 bases from V and 7 from J, leaving 9 bases between them. CDR3 coding DNA: TGTGCCAGCAGCAGCACGGGGACCCAGTACTTC. Translated, it gives CASSSTGTQYF.

The chain has TRBV28 and TRBJ2-7; TRBD2 aligns across 12 bases. CDR1 and CDR2 from the germline V gene are MDHEN and SYDVKM. The V segment lost 5 bases and the J segment 5 bases; nucleotides outside the gene matches: 4. The CDR3 contains 14 residues. DNA of the CDR3: TGTGCCAGCAGTCCCGGACTAGCGGGACACGAGCAGTACTTC. Its protein is CASSPGLAGHEQYF.

The V and J genes are TRBV2 and TRBJ1-5; TRBD1 agrees at 8 bases. J lost 5 bases, V lost 5 bases, and 8 bases had no gene match. The CDR3 length is 15 residues. The germline V gene has CDR1 SNHLY and CDR2 FYNNEI. CDR3 loop: CASSRTGSNYQPQHF. CDR3 bases: TGTGCCAGCAGTAGGACAGGGTCCAACTATCAGCCCCAGCATTTT.

The chain joins TRBV5-1 to TRBJ2-3, with 7 bases identical to TRBD1. The CDR3 totals 14 residues. J was trimmed by 4 bases and V by 3 bases; bases with no gene match: 5. Germline V gene data show CDR1 as SGHRS and CDR2 as YFSETQ. CDR3 DNA: TGCGCCAGCAGCTCGGGACAGTTCCCAGATACGCAGTATTTT. Translated, it gives CASSSGQFPDTQYF.

This rearrangement joins TRBV2 to TRBJ2-2; 11 nucleotides match TRBD2. With V trimmed by 3 bases and J by 3 bases, 3 bases remained unmatched. The CDR3 has 16 amino acids. Germline V gene lookup returns CDR1 SNHLY and CDR2 FYNNEI. This chain's CDR3 is CASSDLAGGYTGELFF. CDR3 DNA: TGTGCCAGCAGTGATTTAGCGGGAGGGTACACCGGGGAGCTGTTTTTT.

The chain combines TRBV18 with TRBJ2-2; D is undetermined. Germline CDR1 and CDR2: KGHSH and LQKENI. With 3 bases removed from V and 7 bases from J, the gap between germline ends came to 9 bases. The CDR3 is made up of 13 amino acids. This chain's CDR3 is CASSPGPGGELFF. The CDR3 DNA is TGTGCCAGCTCACCTGGGCCTGGCGGGGAGCTGTTTTTT.

The chain employs TRBV4-1 and TRBJ1-2, with D hard to call. Germline V gene lookup returns CDR1 MGHRA and CDR2 YSYEKL. V was trimmed by 1 base and J by 0 bases, leaving 9 bases between them. There are 15 residues in the CDR3. The CDR3 DNA is TGCGCCAGCAGCCAAGGTTCCGCCACTAACTATGGCTACACCTTC. It is translated as CASSQGSATNYGYTF.

The CDR3 DNA reads TGTGCCTGGAGCAAAGGACAGGGCCCACAAGAGACCCAGTACTTC. Its translation is CAWSKGQGPQETQYF. The V call is TRBV30, the J call TRBJ2-5; TRBD1 matches at 8 bases. CDR3 length: 15 residues. Per the germline V gene, CDR1 is GTSNPN and CDR2 is SVGIG (reference sequence). With V trimmed by 3 bases and J by 2 bases, 8 bases remained unmatched.

The chain uses TRBV28 and TRBJ1-5; the D gene is possibly TRBD1 (5 bases). CDR1 is MDHEN and CDR2 is SYDVKM in the germline V gene. This CDR3 is built from 18 residues. V was pared by 6 bases and J by 2 bases, with 23 bases between. The CDR3 here is CASRPGEGITVGNQPQHF. The CDR3 DNA reads as TGTGCCAGCAGACCTGGGGAGGGGATCACGGTTGGCAATCAGCCCCAGCATTTT.

This chain links TRBV7-9 with TRBJ2-3, with D tentatively TRBD1 (5 bases). V dropped 5 bases and J dropped 1 base, with 16 bases sitting between them. Germline V CDR1 and CDR2: SEHNR, FQNEAQ (reference sequence). The CDR3 has 16 residues. CDR3 coding DNA: TGTGCCAGCAGCCAAAGACAGACCGCTGGCACAGATACGCAGTATTTT. Translated: CASSQRQTAGTDTQYF.

The gene calls are TRBV20-1 and TRBJ2-7; D uncertain. Germline V lookup: CDR1 DFQATT, CDR2 SNEGSKA (reference sequence). The germline V and J ends were trimmed by 2 bases and 5 bases, with 4 bases remaining between them. The CDR3 spans 10 residues. CDR3 sequence reads: CSARRDEQYF. CDR3 nucleotide sequence: TGCAGTGCTAGACGAGACGAGCAGTACTTC.

This chain uses TRBV11-1 with TRBJ2-7, with 7 bases fitting TRBD2. After removal of 0 bases from V and 3 bases from J, the junction contained 14 bases not matched to a gene. Germline loops: CDR1 SGHAT, CDR2 FQDESV (reference sequence). The CDR3 has 18 residues. The CDR3: CASSLAKGGGGTIYEQYF. The CDR3 DNA reads TGTGCCAGCAGCTTAGCTAAAGGAGGCGGGGGTACAATCTACGAGCAGTACTTC.

Only one count was recorded for this clone. V and J are TRBV27 and TRBJ2-1; TRBD2 aligns across 8 bases. This CDR3 is built from 14 residues. Germline V CDR1 and CDR2: MNHEY, SMNVEV (reference sequence). The CDR3 spells CATAGTRIMNEQFF. The CDR3 nucleotides read TGTGCTACCGCCGGGACTAGGATTATGAATGAGCAGTTCTTC.

The chain carries TRBV7-6 and TRBJ1-3; the D is unclear. The V end lost 5 bases, the J end lost 0 bases, and 14 bases lay between the germline ends. CDR3 length: 16 amino acids. Per the germline V gene, CDR1 is SGHVS and CDR2 is FNYEAQ. Written as DNA, the CDR3 is TGTGCCAGCAGCGCAAACGCGGGATCCTCTGGAAACACCATATATTTT. It is translated as CASSANAGSSGNTIYF.